This T cell receptor (beta chain) was recorded in a study of CXCR3-negative and CXCR3-positive naive CD8 T cells. Whole-study results and caveats: The TRB CDR3s that CXCR3-positive naive cells carried were more hydrophobic than those of CXCR3-negative naive cells. Similar TRBV-TRBJ usage was seen in naive cells (both CXCR3-negative and CXCR3-positive), but memory cells differed.

Concerning this clonotype itself: Its antigen remains unknown.

UMI-labeled 5' RACE TRB cDNA libraries were prepared from the cells. TCRdb reprocessed the 5' RACE reads and reports one entry per CDR3 protein, with no DNA. This sample contains roughly 61,000 distinct CDR3 sequences. CDR1 is SQVTM and CDR2 is ANQGSEA in the germline V gene. The CDR3 covers 14 residues. This TCR came from a human donor in good health. Some clones in this sample may be carry-over from other donors' samples. V gene TRBV29-1 combines with J gene TRBJ2-2. Sequencing was performed on naive CXCR3+ CD8+ T cells from blood. As for subset: CD45RO-CCR7+CD27+CD95- naive CD8+ T cells expressing CXCR3 (TNR3+). This CDR3 reads CSVEGLRDTGELFF.